This T cell receptor (beta chain) was identified during a study of blood T cell repertoires in COVID-19 (dated by TCRdb to 2020 to 2022). In terms of the full investigation: Samples from collaborators originated in the United States, Italy and Spain and spanned both the acute and convalescent phases of COVID-19. The material from the prospective study consisted of cDNA or gDNA derived from T cells, B-cell-depleted T cells, or PBMCs. Sample metadata almost always included a de-identified subject ID, COVID-19 status, age in years and sex. The repertoires were made available in a free public database intended to serve as a resource for research on the immune response to SARS-CoV-2. Where available, HLA class I and class II types were taken from metadata supplied by the sample provider and were not determined by assay-based typing. Subjects who had been exposed to COVID-19, were actively infected with it, or had recovered from it provided the deeply sampled blood TCRbeta repertoires that made up the dataset. Samples came from the ongoing ImmuneRACE study (first 160 participants) plus 1,254 subjects from 6 global collaborators.

Study-wide findings and limitations: How much clinical and demographic metadata was included differed by source and by participant, and the metadata was provided uncurated.

In regard to this clone: What antigen it recognizes has not been identified. Base qualities are not provided; no much larger clone lies one nucleotide away.

Each collaborating institution followed its own protocols to collect whole blood in K2EDTA tubes. For TCRbeta analysis, collaborators shipped samples as frozen whole blood, isolated PBMCs, or DNA extracted from either of those sample types. The immunoSEQ Assay, a bias-controlled multiplex PCR, was used to amplify TCRbeta CDR3 regions from genomic DNA. The original pipeline was this. The number of nucleated cells in each sample was estimated from the amplification of reference gene primers within the assay. Sequence reads were collapsed and filtered to measure the absolute abundance of every unique TCRbeta CDR3 rearrangement. For each sample, productive Simpson clonality was calculated as the square root of Simpson's diversity index over productive rearrangements. Entries here come from immuneACCESS through TCRdb and include only in-frame sequences with V and J called. Some clones fail to appear in such tables; in the studies checked, an unresolved V gene covers under half of the shortfall, and the cause of the remainder is unknown. The DNA gave D and trimming, while V, J and clone size come from that table. This sample has about 69,000 clones in its table, and 85% to 90% of those were observed once. Of the sample, around 4.9% falls within the top ten clones.

The receptor was derived from a woman aged 50 to 65 with active COVID-19. Sequenced input: peripheral blood.

The sequence in DNA is TGTGCCAGCAGACCCGACAGGGGGCTCCCCGGGGAGCTGTTTTTT. Its protein product is CASRPDRGLPGELFF. The chain joins TRBV11-2 to TRBJ2-2, and 10 junction bases match TRBD1. CDR1 and CDR2 (SGHAT, FQNNGV) derive from the germline V gene. The junction shows trimming of 6 bases on V and 6 bases on J, and the gene matches do not reach 7 bases of it. The CDR3 starts with the cysteine, ends with the phenylalanine, and has 15 residues. Only the CDR3 region is kept as DNA, spanning 45 bases read in frame from base 1.